The 24 T cell receptor beta chains listed next were all sequenced from one sample in a study of T cells in narcolepsy. Profiling relied on immunoSEQ multiplex PCR, and the TCRdb table lists in-frame clones only, not all of them. Among tens of thousands of clones listed, 84% were seen once. The sequenced sample was CD45RA- memory CD4+ T cells from PBMCs. The receptors shown here come from a human donor with narcolepsy.

The genes are TRBV28 and TRBJ2-1; TRBD2 agrees at 12 bases. The CDR3 spans 16 residues. Germline CDR1 reads MDHEN; CDR2 reads SYDVKM. Trimming at V came to 4 bases and at J to 9 bases, leaving 10 bases not matched to a gene. CDR3 region: CASSSPSGRAMVEQFF. CDR3 DNA sequence: TGTGCCAGCAGTTCACCTAGCGGGAGGGCCATGGTTGAGCAGTTCTTC.

The rearrangement links TRBV5-1 to TRBJ2-1; TRBD2 agrees at 9 bases. Trimming took 4 bases from V and 5 from J; bases not matched to a gene: 7. Germline values: CDR1 SGHRS, CDR2 YFSETQ. This CDR3 is 15 amino acids long. CDR3 nucleotide sequence: TGCGCCAGCAGCCCGCTGGCGGGAGGGGACAATGAGCAGTTCTTC. It specifies CASSPLAGGDNEQFF.

V usage is TRBV20-1 and J usage is TRBJ1-2; D perhaps matches TRBD1 (6 bases). Germline CDR1 reads DFQATT; CDR2 reads SNEGSKA (reference sequence). Trimming left V 3 bases short and J 8 bases short, with 10 bases between. CDR3 length: 11 residues. Written as DNA, the CDR3 is TGCAGTGCTAGTGGACAGTTGGGCTACACCTTC. As protein: CSASGQLGYTF.

The J gene is TRBJ2-3, the V gene TRBV7-2, with D perhaps matching TRBD2 (6 bases). Trimming shortened V by 1 base and J by 0 bases, and 8 bases separated the two germline ends. Germline assignment: CDR1 SGHTA and CDR2 FQGNSA. The CDR3 is 15 amino acids. The CDR3 bases are TGTGCCAGCAGCTTAGACGGGAGTAGCACAGATACGCAGTATTTT. This codes for CASSLDGSSTDTQYF.

This clone was counted between two and nine times. V gene TRBV19 combines with J gene TRBJ1-5; D call uncertain. Trimming took 2 bases from V and 3 from J, leaving 2 bases between them. The germline V gene encodes CDR1 LNHDA and CDR2 SQIVND (reference sequence). The CDR3 has 12 amino acids. In nucleotides, the CDR3 is TGTGCCAGTAGTATAACCAATCAGCCCCAGCATTTT. Amino acid sequence: CASSITNQPQHF. Together with reference TRBV19 and TRBJ1-5, the CDR3 gives the full variable domain: DGGITQSPKYLFRKEGQNVTLSCEQNLNHDAMYWYRQDPGQGLRLIYYSQIVNDFQKGDIAEGYSVSREKKESFPLTVTSAQKNPTAFYLCASSITNQPQHFGDGTRLSIL.

The CDR3 is CASTVGRTYEQYF. CDR3 nucleotides: TGCGCCAGCACTGTGGGCAGGACCTACGAGCAGTACTTC. The chain employs TRBV5-1 and TRBJ2-7; D not resolved. V was shortened by 6 bases and J by 2 bases, with 12 bases between the two germline ends. The CDR3 sequence is 13 residues long. Germline CDR1 is SGHRS and CDR2 is YFSETQ.

V usage is TRBV11-2 and J usage is TRBJ1-2; perhaps TRBD1 as D (5 bases). The V and J ends lost 1 base and 5 bases respectively, with 14 bases between them. Germline assignment: CDR1 SGHAT and CDR2 FQNNGV. The length of the CDR3 is 15 residues. This chain's CDR3 is CASSLAAQGSYGYTF. CDR3 nucleotides: TGTGCCAGCAGCTTAGCGGCCCAGGGTTCGTATGGCTACACCTTC.

This rearrangement joins TRBV6-5 to TRBJ2-7, with D perhaps matching TRBD2 (5 bases). Germline V CDR1 and CDR2: MNHEY, SVGAGI. The CDR3 consists of 13 residues. V lost 2 bases and J lost 7, with 12 bases in between. The CDR3 coding sequence is TGTGCCAGCAGTTACACAATTCAGCGGGAGCAGTACTTC. Its protein is CASSYTIQREQYF.

V and J are TRBV27 and TRBJ2-5; 9 bases match TRBD2. Judging by the DNA end, TRBJ2-7 fits better; the J call may be wrong. Germline lookup yields CDR1 MNHEY and CDR2 SMNVEV (reference sequence). The CDR3 contains 14 residues. CDR3 DNA sequence: TGTGCCAGCAGTTTGAGCGGGAGGAGAGGCGAGCAGTACTTC. It is translated as CASSLSGRRGEQYF.

The genes are TRBV7-2 and TRBJ2-3, with 8 bases that match TRBD2. The CDR3 is 14 amino acids. Germline lookup yields CDR1 SGHTA and CDR2 FQGNSA. The junction had 7 bases not matched to a gene; V was cut back by 5 bases and J by 6 bases. The CDR3 nucleotides are TGTGCCAGCAGCGAATTCGGGAGGGGGGATACGCAGTATTTT. Translating it yields CASSEFGRGDTQYF. Drawing the rest from reference TRBV7-2 and TRBJ2-3, the complete variable domain is GAGVSQSPSNKVTEKGKDVELRCDPISGHTALYWYRQSLGQGLEFLIYFQGNSAPDKSGLPSDRFSAERTGGSVSTLTIQRTQQEDSAVYLCASSEFGRGDTQYFGPGTRLTVL.

The chain uses TRBV6-5 and TRBJ1-1, with D possibly matching TRBD1 (5 bases). The CDR3 loop spans 14 amino acids. CDR1 and CDR2 from the germline V gene are MNHEY and SVGAGI. Trimming cost V 7 bases and J 0 bases, with 12 bases left between them. The CDR3 DNA sequence: TGTGCCAGCAATCGGGGGACTTTGAACACTGAAGCTTTCTTT. Protein: CASNRGTLNTEAFF.

The chain employs TRBV7-8 and TRBJ1-3; D ambiguous. CDR3 length: 15 amino acids. CDR1 is SGHVS, CDR2 FQNEAQ, per germline. Trimming stripped 5 bases from V and 0 bases from J, with 11 bases between. CDR3 bases: TGTGCCAGCAGCCCAAAGGGAGGCTCTGGAAACACCATATATTTT. It is translated as CASSPKGGSGNTIYF.

The rearrangement links TRBV19 to TRBJ2-7; tentatively, D is TRBD2 (6 bases). The V gene lost 6 bases and the J gene lost 4 bases, with 28 bases spanning the gap. Germline lookup yields CDR1 LNHDA and CDR2 SQIVND (reference sequence). This CDR3 is 18 amino acids long. The CDR3 DNA reads TGTGCCAGTAGAGGATTTAGAGGGCGGGAAGGCACCGGGTACGAGCAGTACTTC. Translation gives CASRGFRGREGTGYEQYF.

J is TRBJ1-2 and V is TRBV6-1; the match to TRBD1 covers 8 bases. The germline gives CDR1 MNHNS, CDR2 SASEGT. This CDR3 contains 12 residues. The V gene end was trimmed by 5 bases and the J gene end by 8 bases; junction bases not matched to a gene: 4. The CDR3 is CASSPGQAGYTF. As DNA, the CDR3 is TGTGCCAGCAGTCCGGGACAGGCAGGCTACACCTTC.

The rearrangement joins TRBV28 to TRBJ1-6; D gene unclear. The V and J ends lost 2 bases and 9 bases respectively, with 11 bases between them. Germline V gives CDR1 MDHEN, CDR2 SYDVKM. This CDR3 contains 14 residues. CDR3 DNA sequence: TGTGCCAGCAGTTTAGGGATAGGGTTTTCACCCCTCCACTTT. Its translation is CASSLGIGFSPLHF. Filled out from reference TRBV28 and TRBJ1-6, the complete variable domain reads DVKVTQSSRYLVKRTGEKVFLECVQDMDHENMFWYRQDPGLGLRLIYFSYDVKMKEKGDIPEGYSVSREKKERFSLILESASTNQTSMYLCASSLGIGFSPLHFGNGTRLTVT.

V and J are TRBV28 and TRBJ1-2; weak D call: TRBD1 (5 bases). This CDR3 is 12 amino acids long. V was clipped by 7 bases and J by 5 bases, with 11 bases between them. CDR1 is MDHEN, CDR2 SYDVKM, per germline. The CDR3 sequence: CASTDSSYGYTF. Here the CDR3 DNA reads TGTGCCAGCACCGACAGTTCATATGGCTACACCTTC.

The table lists this clone with a count of one. This rearrangement joins TRBV25-1 to TRBJ2-7; D remains unclear. The V gene's germline CDR1 is MGHDK and CDR2 SYGVNS. V dropped 6 bases and J dropped 4 bases, with 10 bases sitting between them. The CDR3 consists of 12 residues. CDR3 nucleotides: TGTGCCAGCAGCGGGCTCGCGTACGAGCAGTACTTC. Protein product: CASSGLAYEQYF.

The V call is TRBV5-1, the J call TRBJ1-1, with 8 nucleotides matching TRBD1. Trimming cost V 4 bases and J 4 bases; bases outside gene matches: 9. This CDR3 has 15 residues. In germline, CDR1 is SGHRS, CDR2 YFSETQ. The CDR3 nucleotides read TGCGCCAGCAGCAGCGAGACTGGACAGGGCACTGAAGCTTTCTTT. This gives the protein CASSSETGQGTEAFF.

This clone was seen only once. The J gene is TRBJ1-2, the V gene TRBV5-4, with TRBD1 matching 8 bases. J was trimmed by 4 bases and V by 1 base; bases with no gene match: 6. This CDR3 has 15 residues. CDR1 is SGHNT and CDR2 is YYREEE in the germline V gene (reference sequence). The CDR3 sequence is CASSLLAGGSYGYTF. The CDR3 region has the DNA TGTGCCAGCAGCTTGTTGGCAGGGGGCAGCTATGGCTACACCTTC.

The V gene is TRBV4-3, the J gene TRBJ2-1, with 10 bases matching TRBD2. This CDR3 comprises 16 residues. Looked up from germline, CDR1 is LGHNA and CDR2 is YSLEER. Unmatched junction bases numbered 6, after V lost 1 base and J lost 6 bases. The DNA for the CDR3 is TGCGCCAGCAGCCAAGCCCCGAGCGGGAGGGCCAATGAGCAGTTCTTC. Amino acid sequence: CASSQAPSGRANEQFF.

In its sample, this clone was seen once. The J gene is TRBJ2-1, the V gene TRBV2; 11 nucleotides match TRBD1. With V trimmed by 5 bases and J by 6 bases, 3 bases remained unmatched. Germline V CDR1 and CDR2: SNHLY, FYNNEI. The CDR3 extends over 14 amino acids. The CDR3 DNA sequence: TGTGCCAGCAGTTGGGGGACAGGGGGCAATGAGCAGTTCTTC. This encodes CASSWGTGGNEQFF.

This sequence joins TRBV9 and TRBJ1-2, with 10 bases identical to TRBD1. This CDR3 is built from 13 residues. Germline values: CDR1 SGDLS, CDR2 YYNGEE. Trimming took 4 bases from V and 8 from J; bases not matched to a gene: 5. The CDR3 protein is CASSPRDRGGYTF. The CDR3 bases are TGTGCCAGCAGCCCGCGGGACAGGGGCGGCTACACCTTC.

The chain recombines TRBV14 with TRBJ2-1, with 13 bases aligning to TRBD2. J lost 7 bases, V lost 2 bases, and 14 bases had no gene match. Germline V CDR1 and CDR2: SGHDN, FVKESK. The CDR3 extends over 19 amino acids. CDR3 nucleotides: TGTGCCAGCAGCCAACGGGGAGGACTAGCGGGAGCAGCGGGAAATGAGCAGTTCTTC. As protein: CASSQRGGLAGAAGNEQFF.

V and J are TRBV18 and TRBJ2-3; D is ambiguous. The CDR3 has 16 amino acids. V was pared by 4 bases and J by 0 bases, with 14 bases between. Germline V gene data show CDR1 as KGHSH and CDR2 as LQKENI. The CDR3 spells CASSLTPKTSTDTQYF. The CDR3 nucleotides are TGTGCCAGCTCACTTACCCCTAAGACTAGCACAGATACGCAGTATTTT.